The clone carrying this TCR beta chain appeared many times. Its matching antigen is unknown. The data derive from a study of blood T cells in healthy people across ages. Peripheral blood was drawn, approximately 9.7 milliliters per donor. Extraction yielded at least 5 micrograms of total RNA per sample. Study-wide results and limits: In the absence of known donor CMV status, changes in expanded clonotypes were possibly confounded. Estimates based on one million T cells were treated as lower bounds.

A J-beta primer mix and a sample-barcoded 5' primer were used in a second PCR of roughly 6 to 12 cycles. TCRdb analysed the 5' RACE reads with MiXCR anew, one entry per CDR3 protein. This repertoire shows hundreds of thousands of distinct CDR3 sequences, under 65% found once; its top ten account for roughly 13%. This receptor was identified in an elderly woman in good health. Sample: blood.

DNA for the CDR3: TGTGCCAGCAGTAGGGCAGGGAATCAGCCCCAGCATTTT. This translates into CASSRAGNQPQHF. J is TRBJ1-5 and V is TRBV2; D might be TRBD1 (5 bases). This CDR3 spans 13 amino acids. Germline lookup yields CDR1 SNHLY and CDR2 FYNNEI. V lost 5 bases and J lost 4, with 9 bases in between.